One sample yielded the 10 T cell receptor beta chains listed below, sequenced in a study of control samples from healthy donors and cancer patients. Sequenced by immunoSEQ multiplex PCR; TCRdb stores in-frame clones only, minus some. This table has over 100,000 clones, approximately 88% appearing once. The sample consisted of blood. The receptors derive from a man aged 40-49 years in good health.

The chain combines TRBV11-3 with TRBJ2-2, with 8 bases that match TRBD2. The J segment lost 2 bases and the V segment lost 3 bases, leaving 2 bases of the junction unmatched. CDR1 is SGHNT and CDR2 is YENEEA in the germline V gene. This CDR3 is 15 amino acids long. The CDR3 DNA sequence: TGTGCCAGCAGCTTGACTAGCGTTAACACCGGGGAGCTGTTTTTT. It encodes CASSLTSVNTGELFF.

This clone was detected once. This chain joins TRBV30 and TRBJ1-6; D call uncertain. V was pared by 0 bases and J by 10 bases, with 4 bases between. This CDR3 region has 11 residues. Germline V lookup: CDR1 GTSNPN, CDR2 SVGIG (reference sequence). In DNA, the CDR3 is TGTGCCTGGAGTGTAGGCTCACCCCTCCACTTT. Encoded protein: CAWSVGSPLHF. Combining the CDR3 with reference TRBV30 and TRBJ1-6 gives the whole variable domain SQTIHQWPATLVQPVGSPLSLECTVEGTSNPNLYWYRQAAGRGLQLLFYSVGIGQISSEVPQNLSASRPQDRQFILSSKKLLLSDSGFYLCAWSVGSPLHFGNGTRLTVT.

The rearrangement links TRBV19 to TRBJ1-2, with 8 positions matching TRBD1. V lost 6 bases and J lost 4; bases outside the gene matches: 7. This CDR3 spans 14 amino acids. Germline V gene data show CDR1 as LNHDA and CDR2 as SQIVND (reference sequence). Written as DNA, the CDR3 is TGTGCCAGTAGGACGACAGGGGAGAGCTATGGCTACACCTTC. This encodes CASRTTGESYGYTF.

The chain couples TRBV24-1 to TRBJ1-5; 9 positions agree with TRBD1. Trimming took 4 bases from V and 7 from J; bases not matched to a gene: 10. Germline CDR1 KGHDR, CDR2 SFDVKD. The CDR3 is 16 amino acids. Here the CDR3 DNA reads TGTGCCACCAGTGAGTGGGACAGGGTGCTGGAGCAGCCCCAGCATTTT. Its translation is CATSEWDRVLEQPQHF.

The chain joins TRBV29-1 to TRBJ2-3; 9 nucleotides match TRBD1. V lost 3 bases, J lost 10 bases, and 5 bases stayed unmatched. The CDR3 is 12 amino acids. The germline CDR1 and CDR2 sequences are SQVTM and ANQGSEA. The CDR3 coding sequence is TGCAGCGTTGACCTGGGGGACAGGGCGCAGTATTTT. Translation: CSVDLGDRAQYF.

The J gene is TRBJ1-5, the V gene TRBV6-5; D ambiguous. V gave up 2 bases and J gave up 4 bases, with 6 bases separating them. This CDR3 contains 13 residues. Per germline, CDR1 MNHEY and CDR2 SVGAGI. The CDR3 loop reads CASSYAGNQPQHF. The CDR3 DNA reads TGTGCCAGCAGTTACGCTGGTAATCAGCCCCAGCATTTT.

This rearrangement joins TRBV18 to TRBJ1-5; TRBD1 is a possible D gene (6 bases). The CDR3 is made up of 15 amino acids. Germline V CDR1 and CDR2: KGHSH, LQKENI. Trimming removed 4 bases from V and 0 bases from J, with 10 bases in between. CDR3 coding DNA: TGTGCCAGCTCACTACAGGGATATAGCAATCAGCCCCAGCATTTT. Translated, it gives CASSLQGYSNQPQHF.

V and J are TRBV2 and TRBJ2-5; 7 nucleotides line up with TRBD1. J was trimmed by 2 bases and V by 6 bases; bases with no gene match: 9. CDR1 and CDR2 from the germline V gene are SNHLY and FYNNEI. CDR3 size: 15 residues. In DNA form, the CDR3 reads TGTGCCAGCAGGCGATGGGGGACAGCTCAAGAGACCCAGTACTTC. Translated, it gives CASRRWGTAQETQYF. The variable domain in full, completed from reference TRBV2 and TRBJ2-5, reads EPEVTQTPSHQVTQMGQEVILRCVPISNHLYFYWYRQILGQKVEFLVSFYNNEISEKSEIFDDQFSVERPDGSNFTLKIRSTKLEDSAMYFCASRRWGTAQETQYFGPGTRLLVL.

This sequence joins TRBV6-5 and TRBJ1-2; maybe TRBD1 (5 bases). The CDR3 runs 11 residues. CDR1 MNHEY and CDR2 SVGAGI come from the germline V gene. With 9 bases removed from V and 4 bases from J, the gap between germline ends came to 9 bases. The CDR3: CASGDRYGYTF. CDR3 sequence (DNA): TGTGCCAGTGGGGACCGCTATGGCTACACCTTC.

V usage is TRBV5-1 and J usage is TRBJ1-1, with D possibly matching TRBD1 (5 bases). Germline V gene sequence: CDR1 SGHRS, CDR2 YFSETQ. The length of the CDR3 is 14 residues. The V end lost 4 bases, the J end lost 2 bases, and 12 bases lay between the germline ends. Here the CDR3 reads CASSQRTQNTEAFF. CDR3 DNA: TGCGCCAGCAGCCAAAGGACACAAAACACTGAAGCTTTCTTT.